By its share, the clone carrying this T cell receptor (beta chain) is large. Antigen unknown. Time point given: sample taken at primary tumor resection. The study tagged each TCR cDNA molecule with a unique molecular identifier. A single record per CDR3 protein comes from TCRdb applying MiXCR to the 5' RACE reads. The data hold 4,500 to 5,500 distinct CDR3 sequences, with roughly 13% observed a single time. The sample belongs to a study of spatial heterogeneity in lung cancer. Broader study findings: Among tumor T cells, estimated coverage was approximately 7% for alpha chains and 12% to 15% for beta chains. Tumoral mutation counts were tracked by counts of expanded intratumoral alpha and beta TCRs.

V lost 1 base and J 7 bases, leaving 14 bases between the germline ends. The CDR3 runs 15 residues. Germline CDR1 and CDR2: SEHNR and FQNEAQ (reference sequence). V gene TRBV7-9 combines with J gene TRBJ2-1; D may match TRBD1 or TRBD2 (5 bases each). The input for sequencing was lung tumor tissue, taken at surgery. The sequence came from a female donor with early-stage non-small cell lung cancer. This CDR3 reads CASSLDGTSGNEQFF. CDR3 bases: TGTGCCAGCAGCTTAGACGGGACCAGTGGGAATGAGCAGTTCTTC.